This T cell receptor beta chain was identified during a study of graft-versus-host responses after intestinal transplantation. Produced via immunoSEQ multiplex PCR; TCRdb's table is partial and in-frame only. This table has approximately 70,000 clones, around 90% appearing once. Marrow drawn post-transplant originated at the posterior iliac crest or another site. This CDR3 contains 15 residues. Germline CDR1 reads LNHDA; CDR2 reads SQIVND (reference sequence). Trimming removed 3 bases from V and 2 bases from J, with 8 bases in between. This chain connects TRBV19 to TRBJ2-6, with D possibly TRBD1 on 5 matching bases. The starting material was bone marrow, obtained around 730 days after intestinal transplantation. The receptor comes from a human patient who received an intestinal transplant, so some T cells may come from the graft donor. CDR3 sequence reads: CASSMEGAGANVLTF. Here the CDR3 DNA reads TGTGCCAGTAGTATGGAAGGGGCTGGGGCCAACGTCCTGACTTTC.